The 10 T cell receptor beta chains below come from one sample, sequenced in a study of vaccination and CD4 T cells after COVID-19 (dated by TCRdb to between 2022 and 2023). The library was obtained by PCR. The sequencer was an Illumina iSeq 100. TCR sequencing of DNA from cultured CD4+ T cells used the Oncomine TCR Beta short-read assay at the Johns Hopkins FTIC core. The public reads were quality trimmed at Q25 with fastp and then assembled into clones with MiXCR by TCRdb, keeping productive beta chains. Rows matching on CDR3 protein sequence are summarized as one entry with the most common DNA and genes. For this sample the table gives 1,500 or so distinct CDR3 sequences, of which roughly 14% were detected only once. In total, the top ten clones hold 27% of the sample. The treatment or condition tag for this specimen amounts to: approximately 9-day PBMC culture with coronavirus spike peptide pools or control peptides (ViraFEST assay). CD4+ T cells from unexposed donors were collected before the COVID-19 pandemic (2011-2018).

Antigen specificity for these receptors is unknown. Specimen: CD4+ T cells from blood, cultured in vitro. The receptors here all came from a human donor in good health.

By sample fraction, this clonotype is medium-sized. The chain employs TRBV20-1 and TRBJ1-2, with D perhaps matching TRBD1 (6 bases). Germline V lookup: CDR1 DFQATT, CDR2 SNEGSKA (reference sequence). The CDR3 has 14 residues. Trimming removed 5 bases from V and 7 bases from J, with 20 bases in between. The CDR3 region has the DNA TGCAGTGCTGGGGGGCCCTGGGACGGGGGTGGCTACACCTTC. This encodes CSAGGPWDGGGYTF.

The chain recombines TRBV12-3 or TRBV12-4 with TRBJ2-5; D possibly corresponds to TRBD2 (5 bases). Trimming left V 3 bases short and J 9 bases short, with 14 bases between. The CDR3 runs to 13 residues. The chain's CDR3 is CASSFSSSGAQYF. DNA for the CDR3: TGTGCCAGCAGTTTTTCATCGTCCGGGGCCCAGTACTTC.

This chain uses TRBV12-2 with TRBJ2-7; TRBD2, the table's D call, lacks a check against the DNA. TRBV12-2 is listed as a pseudogene. The CDR3 runs to 15 residues. The CDR3 reads CASRRSGTRTYEQYF. The CDR3 bases are TGTGCAAGTCGGCGATCCGGGACTAGAACCTACGAGCAGTACTTC.

V gene TRBV28 combines with J gene TRBJ2-7; 7 bases are shared with TRBD2. Germline CDR1 MDHEN, CDR2 SYDVKM. The V segment lost 5 bases and the J segment 2 bases; nucleotides outside the gene matches: 15. There are 17 residues in the CDR3. CDR3 sequence (DNA): TGTGCCAGCAGTCCGCCGCTAGCGGCGCCGAGAACCTACGAGCAGTACTTC. Residues: CASSPPLAAPRTYEQYF.

This chain uses TRBV19 with TRBJ1-4, with D maybe TRBD1 (5 bases). The ends were cut back, 5 bases at V and 1 base at J, with 14 bases in the middle. The CDR3 extends over 16 amino acids. The V gene's germline CDR1 is LNHDA and CDR2 SQIVND (reference sequence). Here the CDR3 reads CASSPTPGRTNEKLFF. Written as DNA, the CDR3 is TGTGCCAGTAGTCCCACCCCAGGGCGAACTAATGAAAAACTGTTTTTT.

By share of the sample, this clonotype is medium-sized. The chain links TRBV24-1 to TRBJ2-3; 7 bases are shared with TRBD1. CDR1 is KGHDR, CDR2 SFDVKD, per germline. V gave up 7 bases and J gave up 2 bases; unmatched junction bases: 11. The CDR3 spans 16 residues. The CDR3 is CATSQPGQHHTDTQYF. In nucleotides, the CDR3 is TGTGCCACCAGCCAACCGGGACAGCACCACACAGATACGCAGTATTTT.

The table lists this clonotype with a few counts. The V call is TRBV5-5, the J call TRBJ1-2; D possibly corresponds to TRBD1 (5 bases). V lost 4 bases, J lost 5 bases, and 18 bases lay in between. Germline values: CDR1 SGHKS, CDR2 YYEKEE (reference sequence). This CDR3 is built from 15 residues. As DNA, the CDR3 is TGTGCCAGCAGCCCGAACCCGTTGACAGAATATGGCTACACCTTC. Its protein is CASSPNPLTEYGYTF.

Notes on this clonotype: One end of the junction does not line up with germline, which may come from a read error. The chain joins TRBV12-3 or TRBV12-4 to TRBJ1-2; D is undetermined. The CDR3 has 11 residues. CDR3 loop: CASSLGIHLWF. The CDR3 bases are TGTGCCAGCAGTTTAGGTATCCACCTTTGGTTC.

The chain employs TRBV2 and TRBJ2-1; the D gene is possibly TRBD2 (7 bases). Trimming left V 6 bases short and J 15 bases short, with 18 bases between. This CDR3 is built from 12 residues. Germline V gene data show CDR1 as SNHLY and CDR2 as FYNNEI. The CDR3 DNA reads as TGTGCCAGCAGCATAGGGGGGAGGGCCGGGTTCTTC. Its translation: CASSIGGRAGFF.

The genes are TRBV9 and TRBJ2-2; D could derive from TRBD1 or TRBD2 (5 bases each). The CDR3 contains 17 residues. V was shortened by 4 bases and J by 4 bases, with 20 bases between the two germline ends. Germline-derived CDR1 and CDR2 are SGDLS and YYNGEE. DNA for the CDR3: TGTGCCAGCAGCACCTTCGAGAGACGGGACGGCACCGGGGAGCTGTTTTTT. Amino acid sequence: CASSTFERRDGTGELFF.